The rows below give T cell receptor beta chains drawn from one sample of a study of cytomegalovirus exposure and HLA in healthy donors. The repertoire was sequenced with immunoSEQ multiplex PCR; TCRdb's copy has only in-frame clones and lacks some. The table includes 90,000 to 100,000 clones, around nine tenths detected once. The sample was PBMCs. All receptors derive from a woman between 25 and 40 years old in good health and CMV-seronegative. Both conserved end residues are part of each CDR3. Fields, in order: clone size, V gene, J gene, D gene, CDR3 protein, CDR3 DNA. A D gene is named only where the DNA matches it firmly. Clone size is given for some rows only: seen once, a few or many times, or a class if the clone is expanded.

clone size: .; V gene: TRBV7-8; J gene: TRBJ2-3; D gene: .; CDR3 protein: CASSSDFSTDTQYF; CDR3 DNA: TGTGCCAGCAGCTCGGACTTTTCCACAGATACGCAGTATTTT
clone size: .; V gene: TRBV18; J gene: TRBJ2-7; D gene: TRBD2; CDR3 protein: CASSPLPRPGLADTYEQYF; CDR3 DNA: TGTGCCAGCTCACCACTCCCAAGGCCGGGACTAGCGGACACCTACGAGCAGTACTTC
clone size: .; V gene: TRBV28; J gene: TRBJ2-6; D gene: .; CDR3 protein: CASKEGPGANVLTF; CDR3 DNA: TGTGCCAGCAAGGAGGGACCCGGGGCCAACGTCCTGACTTTC
clone size: few; V gene: TRBV29-1; J gene: TRBJ1-4; D gene: TRBD1; CDR3 protein: CSVRTGLGEKLFF; CDR3 DNA: TGCAGCGTTAGGACAGGGCTTGGTGAAAAACTGTTTTTT
clone size: few; V gene: TRBV4-1; J gene: TRBJ1-1; D gene: .; CDR3 protein: CASSQSGTEAFF; CDR3 DNA: TGCGCCAGCAGCCAATCGGGCACTGAAGCTTTCTTT
clone size: once; V gene: TRBV27; J gene: TRBJ1-4; D gene: TRBD1; CDR3 protein: CASSLGRTGSEKLFF; CDR3 DNA: TGTGCCAGCAGTTTGGGACGGACAGGGAGTGAAAAACTGTTTTTT
clone size: .; V gene: TRBV11-2; J gene: TRBJ2-7; D gene: TRBD1; CDR3 protein: CASRLPGTGSYEQYF; CDR3 DNA: TGTGCCAGCAGACTCCCCGGGACAGGCTCCTACGAGCAGTACTTC
clone size: .; V gene: TRBV2; J gene: TRBJ1-4; D gene: .; CDR3 protein: CASSGLGWGPEGGKLFF; CDR3 DNA: TGTGCCAGCAGTGGACTTGGTTGGGGGCCTGAAGGCGGAAAACTGTTTTTT
clone size: few; V gene: TRBV6-4; J gene: TRBJ1-5; D gene: .; CDR3 protein: CASSDRGYSNQPQHF; CDR3 DNA: TGTGCCAGCAGTGACAGGGGGTATAGCAATCAGCCCCAGCATTTT
clone size: .; V gene: TRBV7-9; J gene: TRBJ1-2; D gene: .; CDR3 protein: CASIPQGTTFYGYTF; CDR3 DNA: TGTGCCAGCATACCGCAGGGCACCACCTTTTATGGCTACACCTTC
clone size: once; V gene: TRBV7-2; J gene: TRBJ1-1; D gene: .; CDR3 protein: CASSPGSLGAEAFF; CDR3 DNA: TGTGCCAGCAGCCCTGGGTCTCTAGGGGCTGAAGCTTTCTTT
clone size: .; V gene: TRBV20-1; J gene: TRBJ2-5; D gene: .; CDR3 protein: CSARDLETQYF; CDR3 DNA: TGCAGTGCTAGAGATCTAGAGACCCAGTACTTC
clone size: .; V gene: TRBV5-1; J gene: TRBJ1-1; D gene: TRBD1; CDR3 protein: CASSVLQGTTEAFF; CDR3 DNA: TGCGCCAGCAGTGTATTACAGGGGACCACTGAAGCTTTCTTT
clone size: .; V gene: TRBV29-1; J gene: TRBJ1-1; D gene: TRBD1; CDR3 protein: CSERTGENTEAFF; CDR3 DNA: TGCAGCGAGCGGACAGGAGAGAACACTGAAGCTTTCTTT
clone size: .; V gene: TRBV6-1; J gene: TRBJ2-7; D gene: TRBD1; CDR3 protein: CASSVGTGAYEQYF; CDR3 DNA: TGTGCCAGCAGTGTTGGGACAGGGGCCTACGAGCAGTACTTC
clone size: .; V gene: TRBV13; J gene: TRBJ2-1; D gene: .; CDR3 protein: CASSKQGGKSEQFF; CDR3 DNA: TGTGCCAGCAGTAAGCAGGGTGGGAAAAGTGAGCAGTTCTTC
clone size: .; V gene: TRBV7-8; J gene: TRBJ1-1; D gene: TRBD1; CDR3 protein: CASSYHRDRREGNTEAFF; CDR3 DNA: TGTGCCAGCAGCTACCACCGGGACAGGAGGGAAGGGAACACTGAAGCTTTCTTT
clone size: .; V gene: TRBV5-4; J gene: TRBJ1-2; D gene: TRBD1; CDR3 protein: CASSPLTGRGYTF; CDR3 DNA: TGTGCCAGCAGCCCACTGACAGGGCGCGGCTACACCTTC
clone size: .; V gene: TRBV11-2; J gene: TRBJ2-5; D gene: TRBD2; CDR3 protein: CASSLILAVAETQYF; CDR3 DNA: TGTGCCAGCAGCTTAATCCTAGCGGTGGCAGAGACCCAGTACTTC
clone size: .; V gene: TRBV5-1; J gene: TRBJ2-3; D gene: .; CDR3 protein: CASSFSGHDADTQYF; CDR3 DNA: TGCGCCAGCAGCTTTTCGGGACACGACGCAGATACGCAGTATTTT
clone size: .; V gene: TRBV7-7; J gene: TRBJ2-2; D gene: .; CDR3 protein: CASSPTMGRVTGELFF; CDR3 DNA: TGTGCCAGCAGCCCAACCATGGGCAGGGTCACCGGGGAGCTGTTTTTT
clone size: .; V gene: TRBV27; J gene: TRBJ2-2; D gene: .; CDR3 protein: CASSPILLRGAGELFF; CDR3 DNA: TGTGCCAGCAGTCCGATACTCCTCAGGGGGGCCGGGGAGCTGTTTTTT
clone size: .; V gene: TRBV19; J gene: TRBJ1-5; D gene: .; CDR3 protein: CASSIEGVQPQHF; CDR3 DNA: TGTGCCAGTAGTATAGAAGGAGTCCAGCCCCAGCATTTT
clone size: .; V gene: TRBV6-6; J gene: TRBJ1-2; D gene: TRBD1; CDR3 protein: CASSSLDRGYYGYTF; CDR3 DNA: TGTGCCAGCAGTTCCCTTGACAGGGGGTACTATGGCTACACCTTC
clone size: .; V gene: TRBV6-6; J gene: TRBJ2-7; D gene: .; CDR3 protein: CASSANLEQYF; CDR3 DNA: TGTGCCAGCAGTGCGAACCTCGAGCAGTACTTC
clone size: .; V gene: TRBV4-3; J gene: TRBJ2-1; D gene: .; CDR3 protein: CASSQDISVPFREQFF; CDR3 DNA: TGCGCCAGCAGCCAAGATATAAGCGTACCCTTCCGAGAGCAGTTCTTC
clone size: once; V gene: TRBV5-1; J gene: TRBJ1-2; D gene: TRBD1; CDR3 protein: CASSLGQAGGYTF; CDR3 DNA: TGCGCCAGCAGCCTGGGACAGGCGGGTGGCTACACCTTC
clone size: .; V gene: TRBV7-8; J gene: TRBJ2-1; D gene: .; CDR3 protein: CASSLVGARVGEQFF; CDR3 DNA: TGTGCCAGCAGCTTAGTAGGGGCTCGCGTAGGTGAGCAGTTCTTC
clone size: .; V gene: TRBV6-5; J gene: TRBJ1-5; D gene: .; CDR3 protein: CASSYSGGAGQPQHF; CDR3 DNA: TGTGCCAGCAGTTACTCGGGGGGGGCGGGTCAGCCCCAGCATTTT
clone size: .; V gene: TRBV7-9; J gene: TRBJ1-2; D gene: TRBD1; CDR3 protein: CASSLASGTADGYTF; CDR3 DNA: TGTGCCAGCAGCTTAGCGTCGGGGACAGCAGATGGCTACACCTTC
clone size: .; V gene: TRBV27; J gene: TRBJ2-7; D gene: .; CDR3 protein: CASKSRYDEQYF; CDR3 DNA: TGTGCCAGCAAGTCCAGGTATGACGAGCAGTACTTC
clone size: .; V gene: TRBV5-3; J gene: TRBJ2-7; D gene: .; CDR3 protein: CARSYRVSGEQYF; CDR3 DNA: TGTGCCAGAAGCTACAGGGTCTCGGGCGAGCAGTACTTC
clone size: .; V gene: TRBV21-1; J gene: TRBJ1-4; D gene: .; CDR3 protein: CASSTRETGEKLFF; CDR3 DNA: TGTGCCAGCAGCACCCGTGAGACGGGTGAAAAACTGTTTTTT
clone size: once; V gene: TRBV7-3; J gene: TRBJ2-3; D gene: TRBD2; CDR3 protein: CASSLIGLAGDTQYF; CDR3 DNA: TGTGCCAGCAGCTTAATTGGGCTAGCGGGGGATACGCAGTATTTT
clone size: .; V gene: TRBV9; J gene: TRBJ2-2; D gene: .; CDR3 protein: CASSVDRGINTGELFF; CDR3 DNA: TGTGCCAGCAGCGTAGATCGGGGGATCAACACCGGGGAGCTGTTTTTT
clone size: .; V gene: TRBV5-1; J gene: TRBJ1-2; D gene: .; CDR3 protein: CASSLESRVSYGYTF; CDR3 DNA: TGCGCCAGCAGCTTGGAGTCCAGGGTCTCCTATGGCTACACCTTC
clone size: .; V gene: TRBV7-6; J gene: TRBJ2-7; D gene: TRBD1; CDR3 protein: CASSPGQGYYEQYF; CDR3 DNA: TGTGCCAGCAGCCCGGGACAGGGATACTACGAGCAGTACTTC